The next 26 T cell receptor beta chains were all read from a single sample in a study of blood T cells in healthy people across ages. Together with a sample-barcoded 5' primer, a J-beta primer mix was included in a second PCR lasting about 7 to 11 cycles. TCRdb itself ran the 5' RACE reads through MiXCR, one entry per CDR3 protein. The repertoire consists of about 1 million distinct CDR3 sequences, with under 45% occurring once and the leading ten covering 15% to 20%. Sequencing was done on a sample of blood. The receptors shown here come from a woman in her fifties or sixties in good health.

This clonotype was picked up many times. V gene TRBV6-5 combines with J gene TRBJ1-1, with D possibly TRBD1 on 6 matching bases. V was cut by 6 bases and J by 8 bases, with 13 bases left in between. Germline-derived CDR1 and CDR2 are MNHEY and SVGAGI. The CDR3 is made up of 12 amino acids. This chain's CDR3 is CASSRGTKEAFF. The CDR3 nucleotides read TGTGCCAGCAGCCGAGGGACAAAGGAAGCTTTCTTT.

Worth noting for this clonotype: Since a much larger clone is just one base distant, this may be a read error. The CDR3 here is CASSELGRNEQYF. The CDR3 region has the DNA TGTGCCAGCAGTGAATTGGGAAGGAATGAGCAGTACTTC. The chain is built from TRBV25-1 and TRBJ2-5; D is uncertain. Trimming took off 1 base at V and 11 bases at J, with 14 bases between the two ends. CDR3 length equals 13 residues. Germline-derived CDR1 and CDR2 are MGHDK and SYGVNS.

V and J are TRBV15 and TRBJ2-3, with 10 positions matching TRBD2. Germline V CDR1 and CDR2: LNHNV, YYDKDF (reference sequence). Unmatched junction bases numbered 10, after V lost 1 base and J lost 6 bases. The CDR3 is 17 residues long. The CDR3 loop reads CATSRVNSPSGSDTQYF. In DNA, the CDR3 is TGTGCCACCAGCAGAGTCAACAGTCCTAGCGGGAGCGATACGCAGTATTTT.

This clonotype was counted only a few times. The chain links TRBV25-1 to TRBJ2-5, with 9 bases aligning to TRBD1. The CDR3 runs to 16 residues. Unmatched junction bases numbered 15, after V lost 8 bases and J lost 5 bases. Germline V gene lookup returns CDR1 MGHDK and CDR2 SYGVNS. CDR3 in amino acids: CASSSRDRDLGETQYF. The CDR3 bases are TGTGCCAGCTCGTCCCGGGACAGGGATCTTGGGGAGACCCAGTACTTC.

The chain is built from TRBV29-1 and TRBJ1-2; the D is unclear. The CDR3 totals 14 residues. Between the trimmed V and J ends, which lost 4 bases and 5 bases, there was a span of 17 bases. Germline CDR1 is SQVTM and CDR2 is ANQGSEA. CDR3 sequence (DNA): TGCAGCGTTGGCCAGGTGGGTTCTGGATATGGCTACACCTTC. This encodes CSVGQVGSGYGYTF.

A few counts support this clonotype. The chain joins TRBV6-5 to TRBJ2-7; TRBD2 agrees at 9 bases. CDR1 and CDR2 from the germline V gene are MNHEY and SVGAGI. The CDR3 loop spans 14 amino acids. Losses at the gene ends were 6 bases for V and 7 bases for J; bases not matched to a gene: 10. The CDR3 DNA reads as TGTGCCAGCAGCCTGCGGGAGGGCCTAGATGAGCAGTACTTC. It encodes CASSLREGLDEQYF.

This clonotype was counted a few times. V is TRBV5-1 and J is TRBJ2-7; 9 nucleotides match TRBD1. V trimming: 0 bases; J trimming: 0 bases; junction bases outside the gene matches: 4. The V gene's germline CDR1 is SGHRS and CDR2 YFSETQ. The CDR3 contains 16 residues. For the CDR3, the DNA is TGCGCCAGCAGCTTGGCGACAGGGGGTGTCTCCTACGAGCAGTACTTC. This encodes CASSLATGGVSYEQYF.

Only a few counts were recorded for this clonotype. The chain uses TRBV5-1 and TRBJ2-7; 10 bases match TRBD1. Germline lookup yields CDR1 SGHRS and CDR2 YFSETQ. There are 15 residues in the CDR3. J gave up 3 bases and V 0 bases, and 3 bases lay outside the gene matches. The DNA for the CDR3 is TGCGCCAGCAGCTTGGTGACAGGGGGCATCTACGAGCAGTACTTC. This sequence encodes CASSLVTGGIYEQYF.

The rearrangement joins TRBV18 to TRBJ2-1; TRBD1 might be the D (6 bases). The CDR3 spans 13 residues. V was clipped by 3 bases and J by 5 bases, with 8 bases between them. Germline V lookup: CDR1 KGHSH, CDR2 LQKENI. The CDR3 DNA reads as TGTGCCAGCTCACCCCCAGGGGACAATGAGCAGTTCTTC. This encodes CASSPPGDNEQFF.

The J gene is TRBJ2-5, the V gene TRBV6-6, with TRBD2 matching 10 bases. This CDR3 spans 14 amino acids. The germline CDR1 and CDR2 sequences are MNHNY and SVGAGI (reference sequence). V lost 7 bases to trimming and J lost 11 bases; unmatched junction nucleotides: 13. Here the CDR3 reads CASNLAGAINEQYF. DNA for the CDR3: TGTGCCAGCAATCTAGCGGGAGCCATTAATGAGCAGTACTTC.

CDR3 in DNA: TGTGCCAGCAGGGACACAGGGAAAGTTACCTACGAGCAGTACTTC. As protein: CASRDTGKVTYEQYF. This chain connects TRBV6-6 to TRBJ2-7; D is possibly TRBD1 (6 bases). The CDR3 runs to 15 residues. Germline-derived CDR1 and CDR2 are MNHNY and SVGAGI (reference sequence). The V end was cut by 6 bases, the J end by 2 bases, with 17 bases between.

V gene TRBV30 combines with J gene TRBJ2-1; D gene ambiguous. V lost 5 bases to trimming and J lost 9 bases, with 14 bases between them. Germline V lookup: CDR1 GTSNPN, CDR2 SVGIG (reference sequence). This CDR3 region has 12 residues. The CDR3 spells CAWSEEGLEQFF. Here the CDR3 DNA reads TGTGCCTGGTCTGAGGAAGGGCTTGAGCAGTTCTTC.

At least ten counts were recorded for this clonotype. This chain uses TRBV7-9 with TRBJ2-7, with D possibly called TRBD1 or TRBD2 (5 bases each). V gave up 8 bases and J gave up 1 base, with 9 bases separating them. There are 12 residues in the CDR3. Germline assignment: CDR1 SEHNR and CDR2 FQNEAQ (reference sequence). This CDR3 is CASGDGSYEQYF. The CDR3 nucleotides read TGTGCCAGCGGGGACGGATCCTACGAGCAGTACTTC.

The rearrangement links TRBV5-1 to TRBJ2-1; TRBD2 agrees at 8 bases. The CDR3 is made up of 14 amino acids. V was pared by 2 bases and J by 4 bases, with 2 bases of the junction left unmatched. CDR1 and CDR2 (germline): SGHRS, YFSETQ. CDR3 nucleotides: TGCGCCAGCAGCTTCGGGACTAGGTACAATGAGCAGTTCTTC. Translation gives CASSFGTRYNEQFF.

V usage is TRBV3-1 and J usage is TRBJ2-1; a possible D gene is TRBD1 (6 bases). This CDR3 is built from 15 residues. V was shortened by 1 base and J by 8 bases, with 15 bases between the two germline ends. Looked up from germline, CDR1 is LGHDT and CDR2 is YNNKEL (reference sequence). CDR3 in DNA: TGTGCCAGCAGCCAAGGCAGGGGTATGGGGGATGAGCAGTTCTTC. Protein product: CASSQGRGMGDEQFF.

The sample holds a few counts of this clonotype. The V call is TRBV5-1, the J call TRBJ2-7; 8 positions agree with TRBD2. The CDR3 runs 16 residues. CDR1 and CDR2 from the germline V gene are SGHRS and YFSETQ. V dropped 0 bases and J dropped 1; count of bases not matched to a gene: 6. The CDR3 DNA sequence: TGCGCCAGCAGCTTGGAGGGACTAGTGGTATCCTACGAGCAGTACTTC. Amino acid sequence: CASSLEGLVVSYEQYF.

The chain joins TRBV11-2 to TRBJ1-1; 11 bases align to TRBD1. The length of the CDR3 is 16 residues. Germline V CDR1 and CDR2: SGHAT, FQNNGV. The trim removed 2 bases at V and 7 bases at J, leaving 9 bases unmatched. The CDR3 reads CASSLLKGTGGFEAFF. CDR3 DNA sequence: TGTGCCAGCAGCTTATTGAAAGGGACAGGGGGTTTTGAAGCTTTCTTT.

This clonotype was seen repeatedly, ten times or more. In DNA form, the CDR3 reads TGCAGCGTTGATGAGTTAGCGGGAGGGCGAAATCAAGAGACCCAGTACTTC. This codes for CSVDELAGGRNQETQYF. This chain joins TRBV29-1 and TRBJ2-5, with 11 bases aligning to TRBD2. Germline lookup yields CDR1 SQVTM and CDR2 ANQGSEA. V was clipped by 3 bases and J by 2 bases; unmatched bases: 11. The CDR3 is 17 residues long.

The gene calls are TRBV24-1 and TRBJ2-7; D remains ambiguous. Gene TRBJ2-5 matches the end of the DNA better, so the J call may be wrong. This CDR3 is built from 11 residues. Per germline, CDR1 KGHDR and CDR2 SFDVKD. CDR3 in DNA: TGTGCCACGGGCTCTTTGGAGACCCAGTACTTC. Translating gives CATGSLETQYF.

This clonotype was detected a few times. The chain recombines TRBV20-1 with TRBJ2-3, with TRBD1 as a possible D gene (5 bases). CDR1 DFQATT and CDR2 SNEGSKA come from the germline V gene (reference sequence). Trimming stripped 6 bases from V and 0 bases from J, with 10 bases between. There are 13 residues in the CDR3. DNA for the CDR3: TGCAGTGCAATGACAGCTAGCACAGATACGCAGTATTTT. This sequence encodes CSAMTASTDTQYF.

This clonotype showed up just a few times. V and J are TRBV6-1 and TRBJ2-1; 9 positions match TRBD1. CDR1 is MNHNS, CDR2 SASEGT, per germline. V lost 8 bases, J lost 3 bases, and 5 bases stayed unmatched. This CDR3 is 14 amino acids long. The CDR3 coding sequence is TGTGCCAGCCATCCGGGACAGGGCTACAATGAGCAGTTCTTC. Translating gives CASHPGQGYNEQFF.

The rearrangement joins TRBV2 to TRBJ2-5; tentatively, D is TRBD2 (6 bases). The CDR3 covers 13 residues. The V end lost 8 bases, the J end lost 7 bases, and 17 bases lay between the germline ends. Per germline, CDR1 SNHLY and CDR2 FYNNEI. The CDR3 spells CASGAGPGWTQYF. Written as DNA, the CDR3 is TGTGCCAGCGGTGCGGGGCCGGGGTGGACCCAGTACTTC.

In regard to this clonotype: At one boundary the junction diverges from the germline segment, which might be a read error. This chain joins TRBV29-1 and TRBJ2-4, with 7 bases that match TRBD2. The CDR3 consists of 15 residues. From germline, CDR1 is SQVTM and CDR2 ANQGSEA. In DNA, the CDR3 is TGCAGCGTTCTAGACAGAAGACTAGCCAAAAACATTCGGTACTTC. Amino acid sequence: CSVLDRRLAKNIRYF.

The V gene is TRBV6-1, the J gene TRBJ2-7; D is ambiguous. The CDR3 consists of 14 residues. Trimming pared 6 bases from V and 5 bases from J, leaving 17 bases between. CDR1 is MNHNS and CDR2 is SASEGT in the germline V gene. CDR3 in amino acids: CASRVPGPRDEQYF. The CDR3 coding sequence is TGTGCCAGCAGAGTCCCGGGCCCCCGCGACGAGCAGTACTTC.

This sequence joins TRBV20-1 and TRBJ2-1, with 8 bases matching TRBD2. The CDR3 loop spans 15 amino acids. CDR1 is DFQATT, CDR2 SNEGSKA, per germline (reference sequence). The V and J ends lost 1 base and 0 bases, in that order; junction bases with no gene match: 2. CDR3 sequence: CSARVSGSSYNEQFF. The CDR3 DNA is TGCAGTGCTAGAGTCAGCGGGAGCTCCTACAATGAGCAGTTCTTC.

V is TRBV19 and J is TRBJ2-3; D uncertain. V lost 9 bases and J 0 bases, leaving 13 bases between the germline ends. This CDR3 has 14 amino acids. CDR1 is LNHDA, CDR2 SQIVND, per germline (reference sequence). CDR3 nucleotides: TGTGCCAGCGCCCTTGGAGCTAGCACAGATACGCAGTATTTT. Translated, it gives CASALGASTDTQYF. The complete variable domain, with remaining parts taken from reference TRBV19 and TRBJ2-3, reads DGGITQSPKYLFRKEGQNVTLSCEQNLNHDAMYWYRQDPGQGLRLIYYSQIVNDFQKGDIAEGYSVSREKKESFPLTVTSAQKNPTAFYLCASALGASTDTQYFGPGTRLTVL.